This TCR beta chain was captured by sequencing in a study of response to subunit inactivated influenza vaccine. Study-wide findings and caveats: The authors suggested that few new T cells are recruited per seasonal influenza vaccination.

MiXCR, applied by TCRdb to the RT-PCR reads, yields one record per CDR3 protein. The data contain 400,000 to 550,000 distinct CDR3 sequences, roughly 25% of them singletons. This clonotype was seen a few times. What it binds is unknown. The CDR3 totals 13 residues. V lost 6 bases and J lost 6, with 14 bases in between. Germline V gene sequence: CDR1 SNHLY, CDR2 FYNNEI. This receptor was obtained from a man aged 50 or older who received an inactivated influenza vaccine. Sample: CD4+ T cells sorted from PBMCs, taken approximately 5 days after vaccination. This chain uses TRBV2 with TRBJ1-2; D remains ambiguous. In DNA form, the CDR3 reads TGTGCCAGCAGCGACTCTTTGGGGAATGGCTACACCTTC. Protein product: CASSDSLGNGYTF. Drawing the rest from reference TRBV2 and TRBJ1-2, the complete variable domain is EPEVTQTPSHQVTQMGQEVILRCVPISNHLYFYWYRQILGQKVEFLVSFYNNEISEKSEIFDDQFSVERPDGSNFTLKIRSTKLEDSAMYFCASSDSLGNGYTFGSGTRLTVV.